This T cell receptor beta chain was identified in a study of PD-1 blockade in classical Hodgkin lymphoma. Whole-study results and caveats: When nivolumab was started under 1 year after ASCT, patients were excluded. The baseline diversity of complete responders showed similarity to that of newly diagnosed patients. A significant rise in TCR diversity by C4D1 was seen for CD4+ but not CD8+ cells.

Sequenced by immunoSEQ multiplex PCR; TCRdb stores in-frame clones only, minus some. The top ten clones hold approximately 15% of a sample with just over 50,000 clones, 73% of them seen once. Each patient experienced a relapse that followed autologous stem cell transplantation, and brentuximab vedotin exposure varied. V lost 2 bases, J lost 1 base, and 8 bases lay in between. The CDR3 is 13 amino acids. Germline CDR1 GTSNPN, CDR2 SVGIG (reference sequence). In regard to this clone: What it recognizes is unknown. The same CDR3 arises from other DNA sequences in this sample as well.

The V call is TRBV30, the J call TRBJ1-1; D might be TRBD1 (6 bases). The material was peripheral blood mononuclear cells (PBMCs), obtained before the second cycle of nivolumab. The clonotype comes from a human donor with classical Hodgkin lymphoma. CDR3: CAWSRGQNTEAFF. CDR3 in DNA: TGTGCCTGGAGTAGGGGACAGAACACTGAAGCTTTCTTT.